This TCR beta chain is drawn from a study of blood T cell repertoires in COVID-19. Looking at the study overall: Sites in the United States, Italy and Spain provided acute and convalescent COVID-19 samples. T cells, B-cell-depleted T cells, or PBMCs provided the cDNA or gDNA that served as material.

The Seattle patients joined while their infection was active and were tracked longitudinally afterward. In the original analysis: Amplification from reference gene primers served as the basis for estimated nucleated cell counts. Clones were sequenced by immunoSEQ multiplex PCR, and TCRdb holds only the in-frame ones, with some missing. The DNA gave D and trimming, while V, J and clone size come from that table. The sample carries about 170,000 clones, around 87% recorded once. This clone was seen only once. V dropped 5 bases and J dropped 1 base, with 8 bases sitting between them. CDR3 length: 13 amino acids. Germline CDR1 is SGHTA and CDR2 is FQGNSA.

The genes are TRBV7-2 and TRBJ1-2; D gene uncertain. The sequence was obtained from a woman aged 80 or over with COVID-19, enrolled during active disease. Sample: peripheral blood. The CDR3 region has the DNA TGTGCCAGCAGCCCGAGTCTTAACTATGGCTACACCTTC. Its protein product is CASSPSLNYGYTF.